This T cell receptor (beta chain) was sequenced for a study of blood T cells in healthy people across ages. Sample-barcoded 5' priming and a J-beta primer mix drove a second PCR of roughly 6 to 12 cycles. TCRdb itself ran the 5' RACE reads through MiXCR, one entry per CDR3 protein. The data show more than 800,000 distinct CDR3 sequences, with around 28% seen just once and 17% held by the top ten. The CDR3 is 12 amino acids. The ends were cut back, 4 bases at V and 4 bases at J, with 7 bases in the middle. The source of this sequence is a woman aged 80 or over in good health. Sequencing was carried out using blood. The chain has TRBV12-3 or TRBV12-4 and TRBJ1-2; D not certain. The CDR3 reads CASSSSSYGYTF. The CDR3 bases are TGTGCCAGCAGTTCCTCCTCCTATGGCTACACCTTC.